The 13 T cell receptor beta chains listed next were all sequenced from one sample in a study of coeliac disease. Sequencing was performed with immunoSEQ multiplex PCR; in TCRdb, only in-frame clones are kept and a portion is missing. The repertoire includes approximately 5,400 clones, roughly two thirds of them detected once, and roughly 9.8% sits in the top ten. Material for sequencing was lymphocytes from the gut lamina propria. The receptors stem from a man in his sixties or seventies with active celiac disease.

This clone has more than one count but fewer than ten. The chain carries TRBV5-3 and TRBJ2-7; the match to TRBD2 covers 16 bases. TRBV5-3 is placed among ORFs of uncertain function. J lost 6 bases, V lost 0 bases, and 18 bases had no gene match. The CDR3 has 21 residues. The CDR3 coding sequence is TGTGCCAGAAGCTTGGAGGAAAGAGCAGGGGGACTAGCGGGAGGGCCGGGCGAGCAGTACTTC. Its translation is CARSLEERAGGLAGGPGEQYF.

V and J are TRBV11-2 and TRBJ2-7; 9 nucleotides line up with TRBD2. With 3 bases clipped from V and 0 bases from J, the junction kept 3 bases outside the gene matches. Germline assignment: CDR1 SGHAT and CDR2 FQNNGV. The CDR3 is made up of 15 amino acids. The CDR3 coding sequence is TGTGCCAGCAGCTTGCTAGCGGGAACCTCCTACGAGCAGTACTTC. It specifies CASSLLAGTSYEQYF.

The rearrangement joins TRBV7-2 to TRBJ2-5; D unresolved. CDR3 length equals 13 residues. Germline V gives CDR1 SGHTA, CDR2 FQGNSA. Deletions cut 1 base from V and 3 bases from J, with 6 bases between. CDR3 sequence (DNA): TGTGCCAGCAGCTTAGGTACAAAAGAGACCCAGTACTTC. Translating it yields CASSLGTKETQYF.

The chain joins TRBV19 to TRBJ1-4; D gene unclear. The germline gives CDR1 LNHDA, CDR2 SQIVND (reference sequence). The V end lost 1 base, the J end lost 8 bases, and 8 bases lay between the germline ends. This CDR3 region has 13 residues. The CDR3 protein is CASSIAVWEKLFF. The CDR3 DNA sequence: TGTGCCAGTAGTATAGCGGTGTGGGAAAAACTGTTTTTT.

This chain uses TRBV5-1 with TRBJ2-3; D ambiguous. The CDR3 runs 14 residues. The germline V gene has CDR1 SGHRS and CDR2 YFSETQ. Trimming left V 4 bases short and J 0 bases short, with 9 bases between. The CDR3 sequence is CASSHERSTDTQYF. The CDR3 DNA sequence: TGCGCCAGCAGCCATGAGAGAAGCACAGATACGCAGTATTTT.

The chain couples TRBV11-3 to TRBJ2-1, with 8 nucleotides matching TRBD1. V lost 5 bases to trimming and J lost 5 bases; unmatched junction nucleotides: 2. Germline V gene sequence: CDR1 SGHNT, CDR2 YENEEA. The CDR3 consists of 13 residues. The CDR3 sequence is CASSTGGHNEQFF. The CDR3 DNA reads TGTGCCAGCAGCACAGGGGGGCACAATGAGCAGTTCTTC.

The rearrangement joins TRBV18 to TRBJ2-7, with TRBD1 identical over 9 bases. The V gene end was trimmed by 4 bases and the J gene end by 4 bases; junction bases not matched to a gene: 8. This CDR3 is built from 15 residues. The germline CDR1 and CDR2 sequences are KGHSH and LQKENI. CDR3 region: CASSLTGTGTYEQYF. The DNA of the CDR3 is TGTGCCAGCTCACTAACCGGGACAGGGACTTACGAGCAGTACTTC.

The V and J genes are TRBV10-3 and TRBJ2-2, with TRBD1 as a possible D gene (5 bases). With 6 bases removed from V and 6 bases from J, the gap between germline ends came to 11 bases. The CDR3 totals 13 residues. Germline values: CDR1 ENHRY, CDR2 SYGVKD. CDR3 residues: CAISQAGSGELFF. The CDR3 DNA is TGTGCCATCAGCCAAGCAGGGTCCGGGGAGCTGTTTTTT.

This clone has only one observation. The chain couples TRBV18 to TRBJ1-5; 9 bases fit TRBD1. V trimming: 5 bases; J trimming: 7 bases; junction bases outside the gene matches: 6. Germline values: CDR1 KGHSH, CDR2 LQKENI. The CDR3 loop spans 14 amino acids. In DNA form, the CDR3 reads TGTGCCAGCTCATCGGGACAGGGACCGCAGCCCCAGCATTTT. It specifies CASSSGQGPQPQHF.

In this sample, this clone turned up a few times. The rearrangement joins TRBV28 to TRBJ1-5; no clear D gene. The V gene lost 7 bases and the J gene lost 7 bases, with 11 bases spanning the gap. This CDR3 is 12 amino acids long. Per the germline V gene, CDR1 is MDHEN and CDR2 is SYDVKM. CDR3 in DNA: TGTGCCAGCAACGGAGGGCTCCAGCCCCAGCATTTT. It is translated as CASNGGLQPQHF.

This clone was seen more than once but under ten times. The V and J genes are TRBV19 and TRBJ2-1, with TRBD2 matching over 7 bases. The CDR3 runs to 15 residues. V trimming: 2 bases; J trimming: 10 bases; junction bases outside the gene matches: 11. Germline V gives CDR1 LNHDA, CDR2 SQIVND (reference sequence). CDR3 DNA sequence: TGTGCCAGTAGTATAAGGCTAGCGGAGACTAAGGAGCAGTTCTTC. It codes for CASSIRLAETKEQFF. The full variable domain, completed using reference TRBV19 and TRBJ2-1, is DGGITQSPKYLFRKEGQNVTLSCEQNLNHDAMYWYRQDPGQGLRLIYYSQIVNDFQKGDIAEGYSVSREKKESFPLTVTSAQKNPTAFYLCASSIRLAETKEQFFGPGTRLTVL.

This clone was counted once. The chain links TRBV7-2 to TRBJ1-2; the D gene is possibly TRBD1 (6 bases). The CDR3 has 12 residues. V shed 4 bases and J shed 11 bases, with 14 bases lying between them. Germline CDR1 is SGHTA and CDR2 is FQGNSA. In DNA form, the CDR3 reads TGTGCCAGCAGCTCCGACTCAGGGGTATACACCTTC. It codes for CASSSDSGVYTF.

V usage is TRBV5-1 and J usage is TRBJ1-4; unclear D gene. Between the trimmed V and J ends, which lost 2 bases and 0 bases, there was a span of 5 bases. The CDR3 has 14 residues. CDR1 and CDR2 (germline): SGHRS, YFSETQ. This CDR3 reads CASSFYATNEKLFF. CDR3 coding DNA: TGCGCCAGCAGCTTCTATGCAACTAATGAAAAACTGTTTTTT.